These T cell receptor beta chains were read from a single sample in a study of blood T cell repertoires in COVID-19. The table came from immunoSEQ multiplex PCR; TCRdb's copy has only in-frame clones and leaves some out. The sample has 60,000 to 85,000 clones, approximately 86% seen once. Source material: peripheral blood. Every receptor here comes from a woman of 80 years or more with active or convalescent COVID-19. Both conserved end residues are part of each CDR3. Each record gives: clone size, J gene, V gene, D gene, CDR3 protein, CDR3 DNA. The D gene is left open where the match is weak. Size is stated for part of the rows, as once, few or many counts, or as a class when the clone is expanded.

>once|TRBJ2-6|TRBV30|TRBD1
CAWTGGLVSGANVLTF
TGTGCCTGGACAGGGGGTTTAGTCTCTGGGGCCAACGTCCTGACTTTC
>-|TRBJ2-2|TRBV12-5|-
CASGPRSKNTGELFF
TGTGCTAGTGGTCCCAGGTCTAAGAACACCGGGGAGCTGTTTTTT
>-|TRBJ2-1|TRBV6-4|TRBD1
CASSKTTGVNNEQFF
TGTGCCAGCAGCAAAACAACAGGGGTAAACAATGAGCAGTTCTTC
>few|TRBJ2-3|TRBV19|TRBD1
CASSIGRGHGTDTQYF
TGTGCCAGTAGTATAGGTAGGGGGCATGGCACAGATACGCAGTATTTT
>-|TRBJ2-3|TRBV27|-
CASSLRPGSDTQYF
TGTGCCAGCAGTCTACGACCAGGATCGGATACGCAGTATTTT
>-|TRBJ1-5|TRBV2|TRBD1
CASSGGTVSNQPQHF
TGTGCCAGCAGCGGAGGGACAGTTAGCAATCAGCCCCAGCATTTT
>-|TRBJ1-1|TRBV19|-
CASRSTGGAFF
TGTGCCAGTAGATCGACAGGAGGAGCTTTCTTT
>-|TRBJ2-4|TRBV10-3|TRBD1
CAISEEGQGDIQYF
TGTGCCATCAGTGAGGAGGGACAGGGGGACATTCAGTACTTC
>-|TRBJ1-2|TRBV11-2|-
CASSSRGIFSYGYTF
TGTGCCAGCAGCTCCCGGGGTATATTCAGCTATGGCTACACCTTC
>-|TRBJ2-7|TRBV11-2|-
CASSLAAGSAEQYF
TGTGCCAGCAGCTTAGCGGCAGGCTCCGCCGAGCAGTACTTC
>few|TRBJ2-1|TRBV2|-
CASSLNSYNEQFF
TGTGCCAGCAGTTTGAACAGTTACAATGAGCAGTTCTTC